The 5 T cell receptor beta chains listed next were all sequenced from one sample in a study of OX40 agonist ivuxolimab in advanced cancers. Repertoires were generated with immunoSEQ multiplex PCR, while TCRdb's copy carries only in-frame clones and drops some. The sample records approximately 59,000 clones, just under 85% being singletons. This sample comprised CD4+ or CD8+ T cells sorted from blood, obtained in a trial of the OX40 agonist ivuxolimab. The receptors come from an adult with an advanced solid tumor such as melanoma, head and neck, liver or kidney cancer.

V gene TRBV19 combines with J gene TRBJ1-1, with D tentatively TRBD1 (6 bases). From germline, CDR1 is LNHDA and CDR2 SQIVND (reference sequence). The CDR3 runs to 12 residues. V gave up 0 bases and J gave up 11 bases, with 10 bases separating them. As DNA, the CDR3 is TGTGCCAGTAGTATAGAACAGGGAGCGGCTTTCTTT. Translating it yields CASSIEQGAAFF.

This chain uses TRBV9 with TRBJ2-3, with D hard to call. CDR3 length: 12 amino acids. Germline V gene lookup returns CDR1 SGDLS and CDR2 YYNGEE. Trimming removed 4 bases from V and 6 bases from J, with 9 bases in between. Written as DNA, the CDR3 is TGTGCCAGCAGCCTAATGGCCGATACGCAGTATTTT. It translates to CASSLMADTQYF.

Here the CDR3 DNA reads TGTGCCAGCAGCCGAGATTATAGTGGCTACACCTTC. Encoded protein: CASSRDYSGYTF. This sequence joins TRBV7-2 and TRBJ1-2; no reliable D call. From germline, CDR1 is SGHTA and CDR2 FQGNSA. The CDR3 consists of 12 residues. V dropped 5 bases and J dropped 7 bases, with 11 bases sitting between them.

There are a few counts of this clone. The CDR3 bases are TGTGCCAGCAGCGTAGGTACGAACACTGAAGCTTTCTTT. This encodes CASSVGTNTEAFF. The chain links TRBV9 to TRBJ1-1, with D hard to call. Trimming took 0 bases from V and 1 from J, leaving 4 bases between them. Germline V gene lookup returns CDR1 SGDLS and CDR2 YYNGEE. The CDR3 spans 13 residues. The full variable domain, completed using reference TRBV9 and TRBJ1-1, is DSGVTQTPKHLITATGQRVTLRCSPRSGDLSVYWYQQSLDQGLQFLIQYYNGEERAKGNILERFSAQQFPDLHSELNLSSLELGDSALYFCASSVGTNTEAFFGQGTRLTVV.

The genes are TRBV6-5 and TRBJ1-1; 11 positions match TRBD1. V gave up 7 bases and J gave up 6 bases; unmatched junction bases: 7. The CDR3 sequence is 14 residues long. CDR1 and CDR2 from the germline V gene are MNHEY and SVGAGI. This CDR3 is CASIKDRGHSEAFF. The CDR3 DNA is TGTGCCAGCATCAAGGACAGGGGGCACTCTGAAGCTTTCTTT.